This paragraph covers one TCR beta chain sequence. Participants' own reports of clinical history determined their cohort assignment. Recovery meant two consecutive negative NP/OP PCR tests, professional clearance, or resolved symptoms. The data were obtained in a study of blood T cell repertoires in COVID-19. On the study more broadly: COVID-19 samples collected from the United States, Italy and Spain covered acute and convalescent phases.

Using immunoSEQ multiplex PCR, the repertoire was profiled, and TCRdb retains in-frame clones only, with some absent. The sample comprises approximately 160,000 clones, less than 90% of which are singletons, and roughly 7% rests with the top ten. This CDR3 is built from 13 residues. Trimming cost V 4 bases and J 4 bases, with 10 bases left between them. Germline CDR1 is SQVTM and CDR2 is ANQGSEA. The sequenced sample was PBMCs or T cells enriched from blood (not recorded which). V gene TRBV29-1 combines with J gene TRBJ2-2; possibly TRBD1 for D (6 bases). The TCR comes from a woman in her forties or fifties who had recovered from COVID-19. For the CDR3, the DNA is TGCAGCGTTGGATTAGGGGGCACCGGGGAGCTGTTTTTT. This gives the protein CSVGLGGTGELFF.